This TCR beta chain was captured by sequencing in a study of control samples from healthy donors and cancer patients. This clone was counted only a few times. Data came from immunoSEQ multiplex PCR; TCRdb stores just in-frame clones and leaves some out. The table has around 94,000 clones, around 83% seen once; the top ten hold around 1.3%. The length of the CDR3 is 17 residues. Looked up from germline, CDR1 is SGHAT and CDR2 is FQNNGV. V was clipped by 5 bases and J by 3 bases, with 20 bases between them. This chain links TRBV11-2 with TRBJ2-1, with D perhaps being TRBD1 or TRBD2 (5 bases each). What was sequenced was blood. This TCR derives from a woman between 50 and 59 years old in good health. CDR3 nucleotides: TGTGCCAGCAGCGCATACATCCGGGACGGATACTACAATGAGCAGTTCTTC. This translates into CASSAYIRDGYYNEQFF.